This T cell receptor beta chain was recorded in a study of T cell repertoires in cytomegalovirus infection. Turning to the study itself: Both CMV infection and a matching HLA type were indicated by public TCR beta signatures.

TCRdb recomputed calls from the reads with MiXCR, one row per CDR3 protein. The sample holds roughly 130,000 distinct CDR3 sequences, 8.8% seen once. This clonotype was recorded many times. The antigen is undetermined. Between the trimmed V and J ends, which lost 4 bases and 2 bases, there was a span of 17 bases. The length of the CDR3 is 16 residues. The germline CDR1 and CDR2 sequences are MNHNS and SASEGT. Findings and limits, study-wide: Using cumulative public TCR beta family frequency, the authors identified those who carried CMV together with the relevant HLA. Dominant in the ex vivo response were TCR beta clonotypes restricted by HLA-C and specific for CMV.

The sequencing input was PBMCs. This chain uses TRBV6-1 with TRBJ1-2; maybe TRBD1 (6 bases). The TCR sequence derives from a human donor in good health (CMV status not recorded). Some clones in this sample may be carry-over from other donors' samples. Written as DNA, the CDR3 is TGTGCCAGCAGTGGGGGACAAGGGACTGCGAACTATGGCTACACCTTC. This translates into CASSGGQGTANYGYTF.